Listed here is a single T cell receptor (beta chain). Its antigen is unidentified. These data originate in a study of beta chain features in type 1 diabetes. Regarding the study as a whole: The cDNA sequencing approach could over-represent high-TCR-expressing cells. A pattern of fewer insertions and more deletions at VDJ junctions was seen in type 1 diabetes patients.

Germline CDR1 and CDR2: ENHRY and SYGVKD. The CDR3 spans 15 residues. Unmatched junction bases numbered 8, after V lost 4 bases and J lost 6 bases. The study reverse transcribed the entire isolated RNA, so it sequenced expressed TCRB transcripts. Generated by immunoSEQ multiplex PCR, the TCRdb table keeps only in-frame clones and is missing some. The sample includes approximately 140,000 clones, around 50% of them seen just once. The clonotype comes from a man younger than 35 in good health. The sample consisted of Tregs from blood. The genes are TRBV10-3 and TRBJ2-3, with 9 nucleotides matching TRBD1. In nucleotides, the CDR3 is TGTGCCATCAGTGCTCCGGGACAGGGTCGCGATACGCAGTATTTT. Amino acids: CAISAPGQGRDTQYF.